This TCR beta chain was profiled in a study of blood T cell repertoires in COVID-19. Looking at the study overall: Acute and convalescent COVID-19 samples came from the United States, Italy and Spain. T cells, B-cell-depleted T cells, or PBMCs supplied cDNA or gDNA.

The CDR3 length is 15 residues. The V and J ends lost 2 bases and 14 bases respectively, with 19 bases between them. CDR1 MNHEY and CDR2 SVGEGT come from the germline V gene. As handled by the study authors: How many nucleated cells were present was estimated from reference gene primer amplification. The data were produced by immunoSEQ multiplex PCR, yet TCRdb's version contains in-frame clones alone and is incomplete. For V, J and clone size, that table is used; D and trimming come from the DNA. The sample yields 74,000 or so clones, about 90% seen once. The receptor's source is a human donor in a cohort sampled during active COVID-19. The sample consisted of peripheral blood. The chain uses TRBV6-2 or TRBV6-3 and TRBJ1-6, with D tentatively TRBD1 (6 bases). The CDR3 sequence is CASSYTRDTSWTLHF. The CDR3 DNA reads TGTGCCAGCAGTTACACACGGGACACATCTTGGACCCTCCACTTT.